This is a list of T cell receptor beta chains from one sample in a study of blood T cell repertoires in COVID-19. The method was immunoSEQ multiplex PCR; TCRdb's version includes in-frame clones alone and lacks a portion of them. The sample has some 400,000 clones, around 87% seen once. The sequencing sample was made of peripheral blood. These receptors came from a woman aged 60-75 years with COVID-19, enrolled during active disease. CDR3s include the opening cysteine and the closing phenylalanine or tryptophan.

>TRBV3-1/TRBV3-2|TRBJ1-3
CASSEGQTYGNTIYF
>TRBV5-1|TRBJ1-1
CASSLDIGAEAFF
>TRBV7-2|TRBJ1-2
CASSYISGAGYGYTF
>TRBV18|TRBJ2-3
CASSARQGGSTDTQYF
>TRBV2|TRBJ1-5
CASSDQSNQPQHF
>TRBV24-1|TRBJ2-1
CATSDAGTGTYNEQFF
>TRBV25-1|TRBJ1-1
CASSRFGTDNTEAFF
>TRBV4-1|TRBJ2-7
CASSQDSQGWSEQYF
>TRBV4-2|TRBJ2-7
CASSQTGDEQYF
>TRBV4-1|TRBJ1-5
CASSPRDFGLEPQHF
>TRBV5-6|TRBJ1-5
CASSTWGGVPNQPQHF
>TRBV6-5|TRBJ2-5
CASSYSWTSGEETQYF
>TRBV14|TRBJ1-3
CASSHRHRWSSGNTIYF
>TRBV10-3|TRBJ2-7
CAISETGVKNEQYF
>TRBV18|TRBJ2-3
CASSLTSGGAADTQYF
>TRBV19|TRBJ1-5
CASSGISSNQPQHF
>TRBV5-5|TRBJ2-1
CASSPQSAGGNEQFF
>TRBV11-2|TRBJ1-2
CASSSTDIEGYTF
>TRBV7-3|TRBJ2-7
CASRLNGGQRGAYEQYF
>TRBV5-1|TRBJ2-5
CASSLESRGGETQYF